Shown below are 20 T cell receptor beta chains from a single sample sequenced in a study of siplizumab effects on memory and regulatory T cells. Clones were read by immunoSEQ multiplex PCR, and TCRdb kept only the in-frame ones, dropping some. The table shows some 88,000 clones, with approximately 90% occurring only once. The material sequenced was CD4+ T cells sorted from blood. Receptor source: a human donor in good health.

The chain combines TRBV5-1 with TRBJ2-3; D possibly matches TRBD1 or TRBD2 (5 bases each). Trimming removed 4 bases at V and 0 bases at J, with 12 bases between. The CDR3 covers 15 residues. From germline, CDR1 is SGHRS and CDR2 YFSETQ. In DNA, the CDR3 is TGCGCCAGCAGCGACGGGACCCCGAGCACAGATACGCAGTATTTT. Its translation is CASSDGTPSTDTQYF. The entire variable domain, with the rest obtained from reference TRBV5-1 and TRBJ2-3, is as follows: KAGVTQTPRYLIKTRGQQVTLSCSPISGHRSVSWYQQTPGQGLQFLFEYFSETQRNKGNFPGRFSGRQFSNSRSEMNVSTLELGDSALYLCASSDGTPSTDTQYFGPGTRLTVL.

The chain recombines TRBV28 with TRBJ2-1; 14 positions agree with TRBD2. The V gene's germline CDR1 is MDHEN and CDR2 SYDVKM. There are 12 residues in the CDR3. Unmatched junction bases numbered 4, after V lost 6 bases and J lost 15 bases. Written as DNA, the CDR3 is TGTGCCAGCAGCGGGACTAGCGGGAGAGCGTTCTTC. Amino acid sequence: CASSGTSGRAFF.

The V and J genes are TRBV30 and TRBJ2-7; 7 positions match TRBD1. The CDR3 has 14 amino acids. The germline V gene has CDR1 GTSNPN and CDR2 SVGIG (reference sequence). CDR3 in amino acids: CAFHRGPQSDEQYF. In nucleotides, the CDR3 is TGTGCATTTCACAGGGGCCCACAATCGGACGAGCAGTACTTC.

The chain uses TRBV14 and TRBJ2-7; TRBD1 aligns across 9 bases. This CDR3 is built from 16 residues. Trimming removed 1 base from V and 3 bases from J; junction bases left unmatched: 7. Germline assignment: CDR1 SGHDN and CDR2 FVKESK. The CDR3 DNA reads TGTGCCAGCAGCCAAGCGAGGGGGACAGGGCACTACGAGCAGTACTTC. Protein sequence: CASSQARGTGHYEQYF.

The chain links TRBV19 to TRBJ2-2, with 9 bases that match TRBD1. The CDR3 runs to 15 residues. Germline values: CDR1 LNHDA, CDR2 SQIVND (reference sequence). J was trimmed by 5 bases and V by 2 bases; bases with no gene match: 3. CDR3 nucleotides: TGTGCCAGTAGTATAATGGGGACAGGGACCGGGGAGCTGTTTTTT. Amino acids: CASSIMGTGTGELFF.

The chain combines TRBV29-1 with TRBJ1-1; D may be TRBD1 (5 bases). Germline CDR1 and CDR2: SQVTM and ANQGSEA. This CDR3 has 14 amino acids. The V end was cut by 6 bases, the J end by 7 bases, with 21 bases between. This CDR3 reads CSVIRDLKGDEAFF. In nucleotides, the CDR3 is TGCAGCGTGATTCGGGATCTCAAAGGGGATGAAGCTTTCTTT.

This clone appeared a single time. The chain links TRBV7-8 to TRBJ2-2; 7 nucleotides line up with TRBD2. Germline values: CDR1 SGHVS, CDR2 FQNEAQ. The length of the CDR3 is 17 residues. V gave up 4 bases and J gave up 6 bases; unmatched junction bases: 14. The CDR3 spells CASSSLGSGGVAGELFF. The DNA of the CDR3 is TGTGCCAGCAGCTCCCTCGGTTCGGGAGGAGTAGCCGGGGAGCTGTTTTTT.

The chain uses TRBV7-9 and TRBJ2-1; D is unclear. Per the germline V gene, CDR1 is SEHNR and CDR2 is FQNEAQ (reference sequence). The CDR3 is 15 residues long. Trimming left V 7 bases short and J 0 bases short, with 13 bases between. The CDR3 here is CASTRSVSSYNEQFF. In DNA, the CDR3 is TGTGCCAGCACCCGTAGTGTTAGCTCCTACAATGAGCAGTTCTTC.

The chain couples TRBV4-1 to TRBJ2-3, with D perhaps TRBD1 or TRBD2 (5 bases each). The germline V gene encodes CDR1 MGHRA and CDR2 YSYEKL. The V gene lost 5 bases and the J gene lost 6 bases, with 9 bases spanning the gap. The CDR3 consists of 12 residues. CDR3 loop: CASSEGFDTQYF. The CDR3 nucleotides are TGCGCCAGCAGCGAGGGGTTTGATACGCAGTATTTT.

The chain has TRBV5-4 and TRBJ2-3; 16 nucleotides line up with TRBD2. The germline V gene has CDR1 SGHNT and CDR2 YYREEE (reference sequence). Unmatched junction bases numbered 11, after V lost 4 bases and J lost 3 bases. The CDR3 spans 19 residues. The CDR3 is CASSGGTSGRALLTDTQYF. CDR3 coding DNA: TGTGCCAGCAGCGGAGGGACTAGCGGGAGGGCCCTACTTACAGATACGCAGTATTTT.

The sample holds many counts of this clone. The chain joins TRBV2 to TRBJ1-5, with a weak D call TRBD1 (6 bases). CDR1 is SNHLY, CDR2 FYNNEI, per germline. CDR3 size: 15 residues. Trimming left V 9 bases short and J 0 bases short, with 15 bases between. The CDR3 region has the DNA TGTGCCAGTGGGGGGACAACAAATAGCAATCAGCCCCAGCATTTT. Translating it yields CASGGTTNSNQPQHF. The complete variable domain, with remaining parts taken from reference TRBV2 and TRBJ1-5, reads EPEVTQTPSHQVTQMGQEVILRCVPISNHLYFYWYRQILGQKVEFLVSFYNNEISEKSEIFDDQFSVERPDGSNFTLKIRSTKLEDSAMYFCASGGTTNSNQPQHFGDGTRLSIL.

The V call is TRBV29-1, the J call TRBJ2-2, with D possibly being TRBD2 (6 bases). V shed 1 base and J shed 6 bases, with 12 bases lying between them. This CDR3 is built from 14 residues. The germline gives CDR1 SQVTM, CDR2 ANQGSEA. CDR3 loop: CSVEAGEVSGELFF. The CDR3 DNA is TGCAGCGTTGAAGCGGGAGAGGTCTCCGGGGAGCTGTTTTTT.

The genes are TRBV6-1 and TRBJ1-2; a possible D gene is TRBD1 (5 bases). The CDR3 sequence is 14 residues long. Trimming shortened V by 0 bases and J by 8 bases, and 13 bases separated the two germline ends. The germline V gene has CDR1 MNHNS and CDR2 SASEGT. Written as DNA, the CDR3 is TGTGCCAGCAGTGAAGCCGAGACAGTCGGCGGCTACACCTTC. This gives the protein CASSEAETVGGYTF.

V is TRBV11-3 and J is TRBJ2-3; no reliable D call. The ends were cut back, 3 bases at V and 0 bases at J, with 10 bases in the middle. This CDR3 is built from 15 residues. Per the germline V gene, CDR1 is SGHNT and CDR2 is YENEEA. This CDR3 is CASSFGVASTDTQYF. The CDR3 DNA follows: TGTGCCAGCAGCTTCGGAGTAGCCAGCACAGATACGCAGTATTTT.

The chain employs TRBV21-1 and TRBJ1-5; the table's TRBD1 call for D was not verified on the DNA. TRBV21-1 is a known pseudogene. This CDR3 contains 15 residues. This CDR3 is CATTCQRQTNQPQHF. CDR3 coding DNA: TGTGCCACCACGTGCCAACGACAAACGAATCAGCCCCAGCATTTT.

The rearrangement links TRBV18 to TRBJ1-1, with TRBD1 matching 8 bases. With 4 bases clipped from V and 0 bases from J, the junction kept 10 bases outside the gene matches. The CDR3 runs to 17 residues. Germline lookup yields CDR1 KGHSH and CDR2 LQKENI. CDR3 in DNA: TGTGCCAGCTCACAAATAAACGGACAGGGAATGAACACTGAAGCTTTCTTT. It specifies CASSQINGQGMNTEAFF.

CDR3 sequence: CAWSVPGEHYEQYF. In nucleotides, the CDR3 is TGTGCCTGGAGTGTACCAGGGGAGCACTACGAGCAGTACTTC. The rearrangement uses TRBV30 and TRBJ2-7; weak D call: TRBD1 (6 bases). There are 14 residues in the CDR3. Trimming cost V 0 bases and J 3 bases, with 12 bases left between them. CDR1 is GTSNPN, CDR2 SVGIG, per germline (reference sequence).

About this clone: The same CDR3 can be traced to other DNA sequences in this sample. Here the CDR3 reads CSARENEQFF. CDR3 nucleotides: TGCAGTGCTAGAGAGAATGAGCAGTTCTTC. The chain employs TRBV20-1 and TRBJ2-1; D not certain. CDR1 is DFQATT, CDR2 SNEGSKA, per germline (reference sequence). V lost 0 bases and J 7 bases, leaving 1 base between the germline ends. This CDR3 contains 10 residues.

This clone was counted a single time. The J gene is TRBJ1-1, the V gene TRBV7-9; D is unresolved. The length of the CDR3 is 14 residues. Germline values: CDR1 SEHNR, CDR2 FQNEAQ (reference sequence). V lost 3 bases and J lost 7, with 15 bases in between. CDR3 nucleotide sequence: TGTGCCAGCAGCTTCTCGCGAGCAGGTGATGAAGCTTTCTTT. Its translation is CASSFSRAGDEAFF.

The chain employs TRBV2 and TRBJ2-3; D unresolved. Germline assignment: CDR1 SNHLY and CDR2 FYNNEI. CDR3 size: 12 residues. Trimming shortened V by 0 bases and J by 9 bases, and 7 bases separated the two germline ends. The chain's CDR3 is CASSEAGGTQYF. Here the CDR3 DNA reads TGTGCCAGCAGTGAAGCGGGCGGAACGCAGTATTTT.